The entry below describes one TCR beta chain. A CD45RA+ naive subset and a CD45RA-negative memory subset were split from CD4+ cells. This entry is derived from a study of shared clonotypes between healthy human individuals. Assay: immunoSEQ multiplex PCR; the TCRdb copy retains only in-frame clones and omits some. This table has 900,000 to 1,200,000 clones, around 82% appearing once. CDR1 and CDR2 from the germline V gene are SGHAT and FQNNGV. V trimming: 5 bases; J trimming: 4 bases; junction bases outside the gene matches: 3. CDR3 length: 13 residues. Sequencing was done on a sample of memory CD4+ T cells from PBMCs. The subset is: CD45RA-negative fraction. The TCR was taken from a man younger than 35 in good health. Some clones in this sample may be carry-over from other donors' samples. This chain uses TRBV11-2 with TRBJ2-5, with TRBD1 matching over 8 bases. In nucleotides, the CDR3 is TGTGCCAGCAGCCGGGACAGGAGAGAGACCCAGTACTTC. It encodes CASSRDRRETQYF.